This T cell receptor beta chain originates from a study of metastatic and nonmetastatic thyroid tumors. This clone was seen a few times. Germline loops: CDR1 DFQATT, CDR2 SNEGSKA (reference sequence). The CDR3 covers 16 residues. Trimming pared 1 base from V and 0 bases from J, leaving 16 bases between. Thyroid surgery took place with no prior treatment in any patient. Source study methods: CDR3 was compared across clinicopathological groups, and the resulting differences were used to build a distant-metastasis classifier for papillary thyroid cancer. From the PCR reads, TCRdb re-called clones with MiXCR. The V and J calls and clone size come from TCRdb's table, not from the authors' own analysis. The table shows 13,000 to 15,000 clones, with roughly 25% occurring only once.

This sequence originates from a female donor with papillary thyroid cancer or a benign thyroid nodule (not recorded which). Some clones in this sample may be carry-over from other donors' samples. This sequence joins TRBV20-1 and TRBJ2-7; D uncertain. Sequences were obtained from tumor tissue. DNA for the CDR3: TGCAGTGCTAGAGGATCCGAAGGTTGTAGCTCCTACGAGCAGTACTTC. Protein sequence: CSARGSEGCSSYEQYF.